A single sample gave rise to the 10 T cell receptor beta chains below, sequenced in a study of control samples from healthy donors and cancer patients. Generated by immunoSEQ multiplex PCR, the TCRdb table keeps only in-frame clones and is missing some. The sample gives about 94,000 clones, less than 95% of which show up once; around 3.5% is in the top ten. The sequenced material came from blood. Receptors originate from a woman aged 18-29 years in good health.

The CDR3 region is CASSTGADNSPLHF. The CDR3 DNA reads as TGTGCCAGCAGCACAGGAGCAGATAATTCACCCCTCCACTTT. The chain couples TRBV27 to TRBJ1-6; tentatively, D is TRBD1 (5 bases). Trimming took 6 bases from V and 5 from J, leaving 11 bases between them. Germline V gene sequence: CDR1 MNHEY, CDR2 SMNVEV (reference sequence). This CDR3 contains 14 residues.

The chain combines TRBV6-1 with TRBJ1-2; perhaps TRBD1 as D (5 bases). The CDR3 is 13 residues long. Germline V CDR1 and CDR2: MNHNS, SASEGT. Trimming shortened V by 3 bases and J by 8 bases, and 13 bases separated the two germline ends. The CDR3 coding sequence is TGTGCCAGCAGTGATTATTGGGGGGACGGCTACACCTTC. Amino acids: CASSDYWGDGYTF.

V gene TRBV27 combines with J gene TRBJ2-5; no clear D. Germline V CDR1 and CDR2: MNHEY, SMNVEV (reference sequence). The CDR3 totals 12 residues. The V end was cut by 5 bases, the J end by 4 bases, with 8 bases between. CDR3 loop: CASSPRGETQYF. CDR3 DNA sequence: TGTGCCAGCAGTCCCCGCGGAGAGACCCAGTACTTC.

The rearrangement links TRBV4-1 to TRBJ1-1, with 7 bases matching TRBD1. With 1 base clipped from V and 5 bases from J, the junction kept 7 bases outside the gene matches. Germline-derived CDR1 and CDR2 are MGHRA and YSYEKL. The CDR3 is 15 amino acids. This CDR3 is CASSQGSTGSTEAFF. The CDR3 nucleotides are TGCGCCAGCAGCCAAGGCTCGACAGGGTCTACTGAAGCTTTCTTT.

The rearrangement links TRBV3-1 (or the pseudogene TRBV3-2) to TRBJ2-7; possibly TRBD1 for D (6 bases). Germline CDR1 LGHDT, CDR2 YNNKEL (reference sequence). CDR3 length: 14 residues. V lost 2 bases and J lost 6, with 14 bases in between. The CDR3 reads CASSQLQGGSEQYF. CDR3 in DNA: TGTGCCAGCAGCCAATTACAGGGTGGCTCCGAGCAGTACTTC.

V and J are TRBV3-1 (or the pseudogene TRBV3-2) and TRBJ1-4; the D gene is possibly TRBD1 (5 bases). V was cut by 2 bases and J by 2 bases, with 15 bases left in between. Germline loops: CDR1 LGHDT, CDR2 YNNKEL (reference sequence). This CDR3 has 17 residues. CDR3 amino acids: CASSQWDPRATNEKLFF. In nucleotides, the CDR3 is TGTGCCAGCAGCCAATGGGACCCCCGCGCCACTAATGAAAAACTGTTTTTT.

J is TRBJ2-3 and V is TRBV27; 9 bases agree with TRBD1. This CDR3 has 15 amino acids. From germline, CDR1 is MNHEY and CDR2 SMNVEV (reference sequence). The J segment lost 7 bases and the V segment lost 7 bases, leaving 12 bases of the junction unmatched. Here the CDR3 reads CASKRDFTGGHTQYF. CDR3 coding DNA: TGTGCCAGCAAGCGGGACTTCACAGGGGGCCATACGCAGTATTTT.

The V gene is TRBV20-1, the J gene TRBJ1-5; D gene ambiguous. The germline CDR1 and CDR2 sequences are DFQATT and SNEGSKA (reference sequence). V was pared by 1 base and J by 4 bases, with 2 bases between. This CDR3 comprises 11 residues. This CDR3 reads CSARANQPQHF. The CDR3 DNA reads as TGCAGTGCTAGAGCTAATCAGCCCCAGCATTTT.

In nucleotides, the CDR3 is TGTGCCAGCAGCCGACAGGGGTTAGAAACTGAAGCTTTCTTT. The encoded protein is CASSRQGLETEAFF. This sequence joins TRBV27 and TRBJ1-1, with TRBD1 matching 8 bases. There are 14 residues in the CDR3. CDR1 and CDR2 from the germline V gene are MNHEY and SMNVEV (reference sequence). V lost 6 bases and J lost 5; bases outside the gene matches: 8.

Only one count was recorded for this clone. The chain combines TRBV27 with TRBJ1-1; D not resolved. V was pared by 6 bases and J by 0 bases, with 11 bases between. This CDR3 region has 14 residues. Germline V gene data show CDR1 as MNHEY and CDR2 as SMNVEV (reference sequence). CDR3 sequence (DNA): TGTGCCAGCAGCGCCAGAGACCTGAACACTGAAGCTTTCTTT. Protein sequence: CASSARDLNTEAFF.